This TCR beta chain was sequenced for a study of regulatory T cells in long-lasting Graves disease. Construction of the TCR beta libraries employed iRepertoire HTBI primers in conjunction with Arm-PCR of CDR3 regions. TCRdb used MiXCR to reprocess the multiplex PCR reads, holding one entry per CDR3 protein. Of around 500,000 distinct CDR3 sequences listed, approximately 12% are singletons. Time point in this sample: newly diagnosed GD, antithyroid drugs for less than 3 months. Making the TCR library involved RNA that had been extracted from PBMCs. The data were also submitted as part of a second study, on T cells in Graves' hyperthyroidism and ophthalmopathy.

Sequenced material: peripheral blood mononuclear cells (PBMCs), taken at new diagnosis, from a patient treated with antithyroid drugs. The sequence was collected from a woman in her 30s with Graves disease.

The chain's CDR3 is CASFGGFLNQPQHF. DNA of the CDR3: TGTGCCAGCTTTGGGGGCTTCCTAAATCAGCCCCAGCATTTT. The rearrangement joins TRBV28 to TRBJ1-5; D may be TRBD1 (6 bases). Trimming removed 8 bases from V and 4 bases from J, with 15 bases in between. CDR3 size: 14 residues. The germline V gene encodes CDR1 MDHEN and CDR2 SYDVKM.